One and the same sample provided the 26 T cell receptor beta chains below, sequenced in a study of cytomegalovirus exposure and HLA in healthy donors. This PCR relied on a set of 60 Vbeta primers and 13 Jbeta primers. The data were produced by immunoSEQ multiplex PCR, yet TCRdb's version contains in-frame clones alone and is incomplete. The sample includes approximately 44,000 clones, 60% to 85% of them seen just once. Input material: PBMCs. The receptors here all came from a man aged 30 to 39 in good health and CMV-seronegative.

This CDR3 is CASGSPRLGGHTF. The CDR3 DNA reads as TGTGCCAGCGGTTCACCTCGGCTCGGCGGCCACACCTTC. The chain couples TRBV28 to TRBJ1-2; D not certain. This CDR3 has 13 amino acids. The V gene's germline CDR1 is MDHEN and CDR2 SYDVKM. V was cut by 8 bases and J by 12 bases, with 22 bases left in between.

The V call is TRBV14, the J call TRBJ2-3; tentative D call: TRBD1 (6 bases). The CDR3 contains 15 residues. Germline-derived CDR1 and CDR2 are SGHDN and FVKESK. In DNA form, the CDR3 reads TGTTTGGGTTATAGACAGGCCCGGGACACAGATACGCAGTATTTT. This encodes CLGYRQARDTDTQYF.

CDR3 nucleotide sequence: TGTGCCAGCAGTAGAGCGGACTCCTACGAGCAGTACTTC. It is translated as CASSRADSYEQYF. The rearrangement joins TRBV27 to TRBJ2-7, with D possibly being TRBD2 (5 bases). Germline V gene lookup returns CDR1 MNHEY and CDR2 SMNVEV (reference sequence). The CDR3 has 13 amino acids. Trimming removed 5 bases at V and 0 bases at J, with 8 bases between.

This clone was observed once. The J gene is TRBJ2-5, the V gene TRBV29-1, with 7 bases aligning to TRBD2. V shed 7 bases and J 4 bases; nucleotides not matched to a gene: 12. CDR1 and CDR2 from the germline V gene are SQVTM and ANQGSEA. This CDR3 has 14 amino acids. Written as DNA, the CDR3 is TGCAGCGGTAAACCTGGGAGGGTAGCAGAGACCCAGTACTTC. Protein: CSGKPGRVAETQYF.

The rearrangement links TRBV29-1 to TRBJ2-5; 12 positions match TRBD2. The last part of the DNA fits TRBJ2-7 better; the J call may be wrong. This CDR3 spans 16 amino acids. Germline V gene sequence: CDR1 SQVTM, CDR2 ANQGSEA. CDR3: CSVVTSGRWGSYEQYF. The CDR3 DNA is TGCAGCGTTGTTACTAGCGGGAGGTGGGGATCCTACGAGCAGTACTTC.

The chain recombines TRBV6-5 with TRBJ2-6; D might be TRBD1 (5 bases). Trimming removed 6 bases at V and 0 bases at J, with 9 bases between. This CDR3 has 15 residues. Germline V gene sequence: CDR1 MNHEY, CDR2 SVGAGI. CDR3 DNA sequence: TGTGCCAGCAGCCGACAGTACTCTGGGGCCAACGTCCTGACTTTC. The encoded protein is CASSRQYSGANVLTF.

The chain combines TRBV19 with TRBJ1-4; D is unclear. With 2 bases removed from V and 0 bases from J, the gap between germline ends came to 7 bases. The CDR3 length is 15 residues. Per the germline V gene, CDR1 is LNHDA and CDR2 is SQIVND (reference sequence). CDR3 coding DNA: TGTGCCAGTAGTATATCCCCCGCAACTAATGAAAAACTGTTTTTT. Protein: CASSISPATNEKLFF.

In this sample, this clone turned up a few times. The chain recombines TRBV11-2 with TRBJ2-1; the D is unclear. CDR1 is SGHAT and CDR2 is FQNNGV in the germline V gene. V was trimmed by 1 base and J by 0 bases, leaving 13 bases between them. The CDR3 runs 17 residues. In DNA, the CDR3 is TGTGCCAGCAGCTTAGCAGTTACAGCCCTCTCCTACAATGAGCAGTTCTTC. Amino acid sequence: CASSLAVTALSYNEQFF.

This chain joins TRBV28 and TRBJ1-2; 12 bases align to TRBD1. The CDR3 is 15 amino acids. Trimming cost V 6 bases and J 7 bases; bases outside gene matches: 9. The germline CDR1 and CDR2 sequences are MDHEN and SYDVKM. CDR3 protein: CASRPTGTGGRGYTF. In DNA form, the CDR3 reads TGTGCCAGCAGACCGACCGGGACAGGGGGCCGTGGCTACACCTTC.

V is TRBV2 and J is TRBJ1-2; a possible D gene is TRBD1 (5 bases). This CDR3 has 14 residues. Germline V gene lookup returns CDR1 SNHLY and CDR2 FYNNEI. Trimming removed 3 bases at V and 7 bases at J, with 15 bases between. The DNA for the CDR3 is TGTGCCAGCAGTGAGGAGGGGCGGGTTGGTGGCTACACCTTC. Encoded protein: CASSEEGRVGGYTF.

CDR3 in amino acids: CASSIGGTGADTQYF. The DNA of the CDR3 is TGTGCCAGTAGTATAGGTGGGACAGGGGCAGATACGCAGTATTTT. V is TRBV19 and J is TRBJ2-3, with 10 bases matching TRBD1. Germline loops: CDR1 LNHDA, CDR2 SQIVND (reference sequence). The CDR3 has 15 residues. Trimming at V came to 1 base and at J to 4 bases, leaving 2 bases not matched to a gene.

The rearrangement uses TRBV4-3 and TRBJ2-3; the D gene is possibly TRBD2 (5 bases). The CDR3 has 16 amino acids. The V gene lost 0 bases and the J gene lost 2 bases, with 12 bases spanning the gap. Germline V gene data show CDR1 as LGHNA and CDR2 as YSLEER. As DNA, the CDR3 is TGCGCCAGCAGCCAAGAAGCAGGAGGACTCACAGATACGCAGTATTTT. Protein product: CASSQEAGGLTDTQYF.

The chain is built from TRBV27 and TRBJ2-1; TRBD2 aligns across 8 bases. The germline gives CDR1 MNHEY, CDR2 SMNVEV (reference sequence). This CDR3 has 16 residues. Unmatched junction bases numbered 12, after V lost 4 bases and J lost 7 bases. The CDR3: CASSSLNGLAGNEQFF. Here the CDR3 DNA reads TGTGCCAGCAGTTCCTTGAACGGACTAGCAGGGAATGAGCAGTTCTTC.

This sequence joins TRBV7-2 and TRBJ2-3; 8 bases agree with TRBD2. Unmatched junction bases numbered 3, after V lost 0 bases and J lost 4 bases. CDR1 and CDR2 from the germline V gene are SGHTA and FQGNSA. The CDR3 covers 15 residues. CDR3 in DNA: TGTGCCAGCAGCTTAGCGGGACTAGATCCAGATACGCAGTATTTT. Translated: CASSLAGLDPDTQYF.

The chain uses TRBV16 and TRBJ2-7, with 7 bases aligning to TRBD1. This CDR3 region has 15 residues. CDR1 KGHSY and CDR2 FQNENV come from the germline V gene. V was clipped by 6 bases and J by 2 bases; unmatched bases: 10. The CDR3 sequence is CASRLGTAQAYEQYF. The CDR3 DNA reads TGTGCCAGCAGACTAGGGACAGCACAAGCCTACGAGCAGTACTTC.

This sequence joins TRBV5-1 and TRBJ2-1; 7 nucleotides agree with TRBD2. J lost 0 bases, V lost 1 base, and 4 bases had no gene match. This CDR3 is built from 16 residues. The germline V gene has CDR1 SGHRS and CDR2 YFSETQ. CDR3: CASSLQRDLSYNEQFF. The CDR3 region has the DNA TGCGCCAGCAGCTTGCAGCGGGACCTCTCCTACAATGAGCAGTTCTTC.

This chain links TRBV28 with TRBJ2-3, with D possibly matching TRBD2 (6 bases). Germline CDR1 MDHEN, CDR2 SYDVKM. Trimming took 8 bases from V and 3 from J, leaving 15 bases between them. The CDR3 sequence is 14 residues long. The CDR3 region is CASGRTTSTDTQYF. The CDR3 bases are TGTGCCAGCGGGAGAACGACTAGTACAGATACGCAGTATTTT.

DNA for the CDR3: TGTGCCAGCAGTTATCTTGGACTAGCGGGCGGATCCGCCTACGAGCAGTACTTC. This translates into CASSYLGLAGGSAYEQYF. The chain has TRBV28 and TRBJ2-7; TRBD2 matches 11 bases. Germline CDR1 MDHEN, CDR2 SYDVKM. This CDR3 region has 18 residues. V lost 4 bases and J lost 2; bases outside the gene matches: 13.

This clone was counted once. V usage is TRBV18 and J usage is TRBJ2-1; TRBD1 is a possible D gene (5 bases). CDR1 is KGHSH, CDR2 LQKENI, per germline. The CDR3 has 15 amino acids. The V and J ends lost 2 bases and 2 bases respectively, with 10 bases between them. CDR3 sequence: CASSPMARAYNEQFF. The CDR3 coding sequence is TGTGCCAGCTCACCAATGGCCAGGGCCTACAATGAGCAGTTCTTC.

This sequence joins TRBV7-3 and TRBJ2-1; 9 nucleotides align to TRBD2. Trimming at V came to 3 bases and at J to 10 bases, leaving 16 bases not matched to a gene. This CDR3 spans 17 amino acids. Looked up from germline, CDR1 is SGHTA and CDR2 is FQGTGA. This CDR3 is CASSLPGAVAGAREQFF. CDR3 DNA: TGTGCCAGCAGCTTGCCTGGTGCGGTAGCGGGAGCCCGCGAGCAGTTCTTC.

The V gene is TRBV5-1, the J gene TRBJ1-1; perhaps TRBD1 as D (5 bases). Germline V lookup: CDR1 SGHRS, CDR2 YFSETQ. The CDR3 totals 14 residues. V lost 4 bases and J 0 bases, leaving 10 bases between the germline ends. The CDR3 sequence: CASSTDNLNTEAFF. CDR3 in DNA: TGCGCCAGCAGCACGGACAACTTGAACACTGAAGCTTTCTTT.

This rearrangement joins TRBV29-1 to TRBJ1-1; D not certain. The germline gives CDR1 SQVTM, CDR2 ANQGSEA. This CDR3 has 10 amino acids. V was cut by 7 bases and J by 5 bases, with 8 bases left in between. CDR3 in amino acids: CSGLTTEAFF. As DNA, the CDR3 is TGCAGCGGATTGACAACTGAAGCTTTCTTT.

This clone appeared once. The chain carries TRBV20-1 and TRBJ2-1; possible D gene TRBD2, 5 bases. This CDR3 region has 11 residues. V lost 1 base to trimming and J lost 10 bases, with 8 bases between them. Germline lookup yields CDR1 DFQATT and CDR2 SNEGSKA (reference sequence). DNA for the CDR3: TGCAGTGCTAGAGGCGGGTCCGAGCAGTTCTTC. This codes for CSARGGSEQFF.

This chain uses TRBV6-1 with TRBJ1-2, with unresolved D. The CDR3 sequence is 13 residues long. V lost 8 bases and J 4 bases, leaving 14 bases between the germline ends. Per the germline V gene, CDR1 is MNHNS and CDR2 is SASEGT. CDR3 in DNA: TGTGCCAGCCAAAATTCAGGAAGCTATGGCTACACCTTC. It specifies CASQNSGSYGYTF.

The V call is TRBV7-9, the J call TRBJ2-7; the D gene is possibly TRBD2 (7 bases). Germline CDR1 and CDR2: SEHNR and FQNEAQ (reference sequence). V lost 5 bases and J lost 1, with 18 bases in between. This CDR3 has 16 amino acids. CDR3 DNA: TGTGCCAGCAGCGAGATAGGGGGGGACAAGTCCTACGAGCAGTACTTC. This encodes CASSEIGGDKSYEQYF.

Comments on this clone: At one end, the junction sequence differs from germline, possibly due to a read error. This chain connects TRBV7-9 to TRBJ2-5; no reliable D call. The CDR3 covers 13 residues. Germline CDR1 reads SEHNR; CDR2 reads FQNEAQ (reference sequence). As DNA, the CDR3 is TGTTCCAGCAGCTCCAGGTGGGAAGAGACCCAGTACTTC. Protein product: CSSSSRWEETQYF. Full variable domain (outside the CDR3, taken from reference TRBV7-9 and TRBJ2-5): DTGVSQNPRHKITKRGQNVTFRCDPISEHNRLYWYRQTLGQGPEFLTYFQNEAQLEKSRLLSDRFSAERPKGSFSTLEIQRTEQGDSAMYLCSSSSRWEETQYFGPGTRLLVL.